The 6 T cell receptor beta chains below were found in one sample sequenced in a study of blood T cell repertoires in COVID-19. Assay used: immunoSEQ multiplex PCR; TCRdb lists only in-frame clones, some missing. The profile shows around 370,000 clones, about 89% of them singletons. The sample was peripheral blood. These receptors all come from a woman in her fifties or sixties with COVID-19, enrolled during active disease.

This clone was observed a few times. The rearrangement uses TRBV3-1 (or the pseudogene TRBV3-2) and TRBJ2-3; 13 nucleotides match TRBD2. Looked up from germline, CDR1 is LGHDT and CDR2 is YNNKEL (reference sequence). The CDR3 covers 17 residues. Germline trimming cut 5 bases from V and 3 bases from J; bases unmatched to any gene: 8. The CDR3 DNA reads TGTGCCAGCAGCTCCTGGACTAGCGGGAGCTTAACAGATACGCAGTATTTT. It specifies CASSSWTSGSLTDTQYF.

CDR3 sequence: CATSAGDNSVNTEAFF. The CDR3 coding sequence is TGTGCCACCAGTGCGGGAGACAATTCCGTGAACACTGAAGCTTTCTTT. The chain joins TRBV24-1 to TRBJ1-1; no reliable D call. Germline lookup yields CDR1 KGHDR and CDR2 SFDVKD. V was cut by 5 bases and J by 0 bases, with 15 bases left in between. CDR3 size: 16 residues.

The chain uses TRBV2 and TRBJ2-5, with 7 nucleotides matching TRBD2. Germline V CDR1 and CDR2: SNHLY, FYNNEI. CDR3 length equals 13 residues. After removal of 8 bases from V and 1 base from J, the junction contained 4 bases not matched to a gene. CDR3 DNA: TGTGCCAGCGTCCGGGAGGCCCAAGAGACCCAGTACTTC. It specifies CASVREAQETQYF.

The chain uses TRBV2 and TRBJ2-5, with 11 positions matching TRBD2. The length of the CDR3 is 16 residues. With V trimmed by 7 bases and J by 2 bases, 9 bases remained unmatched. The germline V gene has CDR1 SNHLY and CDR2 FYNNEI. The DNA of the CDR3 is TGTGCCAGCACCGACCCCGGGACTAGCGGACAAGAGACCCAGTACTTC. Its translation is CASTDPGTSGQETQYF.

The table lists this clone with a count of one. The V call is TRBV12-5, the J call TRBJ1-4; the match to TRBD1 covers 7 bases. V lost 5 bases and J lost 6; bases outside the gene matches: 3. The CDR3 consists of 13 residues. Germline V gene lookup returns CDR1 LGHNT and CDR2 FRNRAP. As DNA, the CDR3 is TGTGCTAGTGGTCAGGGGGTGTATGAAAAACTGTTTTTT. Its protein is CASGQGVYEKLFF.

The chain employs TRBV5-1 and TRBJ2-3; 12 bases fit TRBD2. This CDR3 is 17 amino acids long. The V segment lost 0 bases and the J segment 0 bases; nucleotides outside the gene matches: 2. Germline V gene lookup returns CDR1 SGHRS and CDR2 YFSETQ. For the CDR3, the DNA is TGCGCCAGCAGCTTGGATCTAGCGGGAGGGAGCACAGATACGCAGTATTTT. Its protein is CASSLDLAGGSTDTQYF. The whole variable domain, filled in from reference TRBV5-1 and TRBJ2-3, reads KAGVTQTPRYLIKTRGQQVTLSCSPISGHRSVSWYQQTPGQGLQFLFEYFSETQRNKGNFPGRFSGRQFSNSRSEMNVSTLELGDSALYLCASSLDLAGGSTDTQYFGPGTRLTVL.